These 13 T cell receptor beta chains originate from one sample sequenced in a study of TIL therapy for anti-PD-1-resistant metastatic lung cancer. Described time point: pre-treatment sample, taken before nivolumab and TIL therapy. The libraries were made with immunoSEQ v3. Measured with immunoSEQ multiplex PCR; TCRdb has only the in-frame clones, and not every one. The sample comprises about 59,000 clones, 70% to 90% of which are singletons, and about 2.8% rests with the top ten. The sequenced sample was blood, obtained at baseline. The source of these receptors is a person between 25 and 79 years old with non-small cell lung cancer.

The gene calls are TRBV6-1 and TRBJ2-2; 8 nucleotides match TRBD1. The junction had 14 bases not matched to a gene; V was cut back by 2 bases and J by 6 bases. Germline V gene lookup returns CDR1 MNHNS and CDR2 SASEGT. The CDR3 sequence is 18 residues long. The CDR3 protein is CASSERFGGRQGSGELFF. The CDR3 nucleotides read TGTGCCAGCAGTGAAAGATTCGGTGGGAGACAGGGGTCCGGGGAGCTGTTTTTT.

The chain carries TRBV9 and TRBJ2-2; D ambiguous. The germline CDR1 and CDR2 sequences are SGDLS and YYNGEE. Trimming removed 0 bases at V and 3 bases at J, with 9 bases between. There are 15 residues in the CDR3. The CDR3 spells CASSVEGLDTGELFF. The CDR3, as DNA: TGTGCCAGCAGCGTAGAGGGCCTGGACACCGGGGAGCTGTTTTTT.

The rearrangement links TRBV27 to TRBJ1-5; D gene uncertain. Germline CDR1 is MNHEY and CDR2 is SMNVEV (reference sequence). This CDR3 spans 13 amino acids. Trimming cost V 5 bases and J 7 bases, with 12 bases left between them. In DNA form, the CDR3 reads TGTGCCAGCAGTAGGGATAGGAAGCAGCCCCAGCATTTT. It codes for CASSRDRKQPQHF.

The rearrangement uses TRBV2 and TRBJ2-7; TRBD1 is a possible D gene (5 bases). The germline gives CDR1 SNHLY, CDR2 FYNNEI. The CDR3 consists of 15 residues. Trimming left V 0 bases short and J 5 bases short, with 14 bases between. The CDR3: CASSEALAGKDEQYF. The CDR3 nucleotides are TGTGCCAGCAGTGAAGCGCTGGCAGGGAAGGACGAGCAGTACTTC.

This chain connects TRBV6-2 or TRBV6-3 to TRBJ2-2; possibly TRBD1 for D (5 bases). Per the germline V gene, CDR1 is MNHEY and CDR2 is SVGEGT. The CDR3 runs 14 residues. Trimming took 6 bases from V and 6 from J, leaving 14 bases between them. The CDR3 spells CASSLQGQAGELFF. CDR3 bases: TGTGCCAGCAGCCTCCAGGGTCAGGCCGGGGAGCTGTTTTTT.

The rearrangement links TRBV7-2 to TRBJ2-2; 9 nucleotides line up with TRBD2. V dropped 1 base and J dropped 6; count of bases not matched to a gene: 15. There are 19 residues in the CDR3. Germline CDR1 reads SGHTA; CDR2 reads FQGNSA. As DNA, the CDR3 is TGTGCCAGCAGCTTAGATAGGCGGCTAGCGGGGCGTGAAGCCGGGGAGCTGTTTTTT. Encoded protein: CASSLDRRLAGREAGELFF.

J is TRBJ2-5 and V is TRBV18, with D possibly being TRBD2 (6 bases). V was clipped by 4 bases and J by 1 base, with 10 bases between them. The germline gives CDR1 KGHSH, CDR2 LQKENI. The CDR3 covers 14 residues. Here the CDR3 reads CASSLGGSQETQYF. CDR3 nucleotide sequence: TGTGCCAGCTCACTGGGGGGAAGCCAAGAGACCCAGTACTTC. Full variable domain (missing parts from reference TRBV18 and TRBJ2-5): NAGVMQNPRHLVRRRGQEARLRCSPMKGHSHVYWYRQLPEEGLKFMVYLQKENIIDESGMPKERFSAEFPKEGPSILRIQQVVRGDSAAYFCASSLGGSQETQYFGPGTRLLVL.

This chain uses TRBV2 with TRBJ1-2; possible D gene TRBD1, 5 bases. Trimming removed 6 bases from V and 6 bases from J, with 11 bases in between. Germline V gives CDR1 SNHLY, CDR2 FYNNEI. The CDR3 spans 12 residues. CDR3: CASSGTMDGYTF. CDR3 DNA sequence: TGTGCCAGCAGCGGGACGATGGATGGCTACACCTTC.

This sequence joins TRBV29-1 and TRBJ1-2; a possible D gene is TRBD1 (6 bases). Per germline, CDR1 SQVTM and CDR2 ANQGSEA. V was clipped by 7 bases and J by 5 bases, with 14 bases between them. CDR3 length equals 12 residues. The CDR3 loop is CSAITGRYGYTF. The CDR3 coding sequence is TGCAGCGCTATAACAGGGAGGTATGGCTACACCTTC.

This chain joins TRBV16 and TRBJ2-7, with unresolved D. This CDR3 contains 15 residues. V lost 4 bases and J 6 bases, leaving 19 bases between the germline ends. Looked up from germline, CDR1 is KGHSY and CDR2 is FQNENV. DNA of the CDR3: TGTGCCAGCAGCCGCGCTGCGGCCCTTAGGAGCGAGCAGTACTTC. Protein: CASSRAAALRSEQYF. Full variable domain (missing parts from reference TRBV16 and TRBJ2-7): GEEVAQTPKHLVRGEGQKAKLYCAPIKGHSYVFWYQQVLKNEFKFLISFQNENVFDETGMPKERFSAKCLPNSPCSLEIQATKLEDSAVYFCASSRAAALRSEQYFGPGTRLTVT.

By share, this clone ranks as medium-sized. The chain recombines TRBV5-4 with TRBJ2-7, with TRBD2 identical over 12 bases. CDR1 SGHNT and CDR2 YYREEE come from the germline V gene (reference sequence). The CDR3 contains 15 residues. The trim removed 3 bases at V and 0 bases at J, leaving 1 base unmatched. CDR3 bases: TGTGCCAGCAGCTCGACTAGCGGGAGCTCCTACGAGCAGTACTTC. As protein: CASSSTSGSSYEQYF.

This clone was counted only a few times. V and J are TRBV18 and TRBJ2-7; 9 bases align to TRBD1. J gave up 0 bases and V 3 bases, and 0 bases lay outside the gene matches. The CDR3 extends over 14 amino acids. Looked up from germline, CDR1 is KGHSH and CDR2 is LQKENI. For the CDR3, the DNA is TGTGCCAGCTCACCGGGACAGGGCTCCTACGAGCAGTACTTC. Protein product: CASSPGQGSYEQYF.

The V and J genes are TRBV12-3 or TRBV12-4 and TRBJ2-3; D remains unclear. V was trimmed by 8 bases and J by 5 bases, leaving 8 bases between them. CDR3 length: 11 amino acids. DNA for the CDR3: TGTGCCAGCTCCTGGGGAGATACGCAGTATTTT. This encodes CASSWGDTQYF.